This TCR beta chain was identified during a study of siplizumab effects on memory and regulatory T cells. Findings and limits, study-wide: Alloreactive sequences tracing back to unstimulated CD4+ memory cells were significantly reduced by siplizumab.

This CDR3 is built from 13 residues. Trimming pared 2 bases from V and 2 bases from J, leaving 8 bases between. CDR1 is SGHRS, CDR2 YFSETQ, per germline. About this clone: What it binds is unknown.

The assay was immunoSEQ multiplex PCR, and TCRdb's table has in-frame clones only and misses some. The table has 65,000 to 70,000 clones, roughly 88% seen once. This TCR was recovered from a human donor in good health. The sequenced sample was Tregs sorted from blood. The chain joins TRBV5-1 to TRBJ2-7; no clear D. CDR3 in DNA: TGCGCCAGCAGCTTTGGAATCACCTACGAGCAGTACTTC. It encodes CASSFGITYEQYF.